One and the same sample provided the 13 T cell receptor beta chains below, sequenced in a study of beta chain features in type 1 diabetes. The authors reverse transcribed all of the isolated RNA, so sequencing captured expressed TCRB transcripts. Only in-frame clones appear in the TCRdb table, and some are missing; sequencing was by immunoSEQ multiplex PCR. The repertoire holds 400,000 to 500,000 clones, with approximately 13% as singletons. Material: naive CD4+ T cells from blood. The receptors were gathered from a man aged 30 to 45 in good health.

The chain links TRBV29-1 to TRBJ2-1; perhaps TRBD2 as D (5 bases). Per the germline V gene, CDR1 is SQVTM and CDR2 is ANQGSEA. V gave up 4 bases and J gave up 4 bases, with 8 bases separating them. The CDR3 totals 12 residues. CDR3 in DNA: TGCAGCGTTGCCACTAGGTACAATGAGCAGTTCTTC. Its protein is CSVATRYNEQFF.

Only a few counts were recorded for this clone. An end of the junction does not agree with germline; a read error may underlie this. V is TRBV7-9 and J is TRBJ2-7; TRBD1 matches at 7 bases. Germline loops: CDR1 SEHNR, CDR2 FQNEAQ (reference sequence). The CDR3 spans 11 residues. The CDR3 DNA reads TGTGCCAGCAGCGCCGATGAGACAGGGAGTTTC. It encodes CASSADETGSF.

This clone was counted only a few times. The chain couples TRBV27 to TRBJ2-7, with D hard to call. Germline assignment: CDR1 MNHEY and CDR2 SMNVEV (reference sequence). The CDR3 has 17 residues. V was pared by 6 bases and J by 0 bases, with 21 bases between. DNA of the CDR3: TGTGCCAGCAGCATTGCCTTTCTTAGTGGGGACTCCTACGAGCAGTACTTC. Its protein is CASSIAFLSGDSYEQYF.

The genes are TRBV6-1 and TRBJ2-7; D may be TRBD1 or TRBD2 (5 bases each). The V and J ends lost 4 bases and 6 bases respectively, with 13 bases between them. CDR1 and CDR2 from the germline V gene are MNHNS and SASEGT. This CDR3 contains 13 residues. The CDR3 nucleotides read TGTGCCAGCAGTGGGGACGGATTTAGCGAGCAGTACGTC. It yields the protein CASSGDGFSEQYV.

This clone was seen more than once but under ten times. The V and J genes are TRBV19 and TRBJ2-2; maybe TRBD2 (6 bases). The CDR3 totals 15 residues. V lost 5 bases and J lost 4, with 14 bases in between. In germline, CDR1 is LNHDA, CDR2 SQIVND (reference sequence). CDR3 in DNA: TGTGCCAGTAGTGTAACCCGGGGGAGCACCGGGGAGCTGTTTTTT. Its translation: CASSVTRGSTGELFF.

This clone was counted a few times. The chain has TRBV30 and TRBJ1-2; 9 nucleotides agree with TRBD1. Germline V gene lookup returns CDR1 GTSNPN and CDR2 SVGIG (reference sequence). The CDR3 is 15 amino acids. Trimming cost V 0 bases and J 7 bases; bases outside gene matches: 9. The CDR3 region is CAWSVETGGFAGYTF. The CDR3 bases are TGTGCCTGGAGTGTAGAGACAGGGGGTTTCGCTGGCTACACCTTC.

The sample holds a few counts of this clone. The chain joins TRBV7-2 to TRBJ2-5, with D possibly being TRBD2 (5 bases). The CDR3 runs 13 residues. Germline CDR1 reads SGHTA; CDR2 reads FQGNSA. Trimming took off 5 bases at V and 7 bases at J, with 14 bases between the two ends. CDR3 protein: CASSLLSEGTQYF. The DNA of the CDR3 is TGTGCCAGCAGCCTCCTAAGCGAGGGGACCCAGTACTTC.

This chain connects TRBV4-3 to TRBJ2-3, with 11 bases identical to TRBD2. Germline CDR1 and CDR2: LGHNA and YSLEER. The junction had 3 bases not matched to a gene; V was cut back by 2 bases and J by 5 bases. CDR3 length equals 15 residues. The CDR3 loop is CASSQLTSGRDTQYF. The CDR3 nucleotides read TGCGCCAGCAGCCAACTAACTAGCGGGAGAGATACGCAGTATTTT.

The CDR3 bases are TGTGCCAGCAGTTACCCCTCTCGCCACGGGGAGCTGTTTTTT. Protein product: CASSYPSRHGELFF. This sequence joins TRBV6-5 and TRBJ2-2; no clear D. V lost 2 bases and J lost 7, with 11 bases in between. This CDR3 is 14 amino acids long. The V gene's germline CDR1 is MNHEY and CDR2 SVGAGI.

The J gene is TRBJ1-3, the V gene TRBV5-4, with D possibly matching TRBD1 (5 bases). There are 16 residues in the CDR3. Trimming stripped 1 base from V and 0 bases from J, with 11 bases between. Germline loops: CDR1 SGHNT, CDR2 YYREEE (reference sequence). This chain's CDR3 is CASSLSGGASGNTIYF. Written as DNA, the CDR3 is TGTGCCAGCAGCTTGAGTGGAGGGGCCTCTGGAAACACCATATATTTT.

V gene TRBV19 combines with J gene TRBJ1-1; the D gene is possibly TRBD1 (6 bases). V was cut by 3 bases and J by 4 bases, with 15 bases left in between. From germline, CDR1 is LNHDA and CDR2 SQIVND (reference sequence). The CDR3 sequence is 15 residues long. CDR3 residues: CASSISFRGGTEAFF. CDR3 in DNA: TGTGCCAGTAGTATTTCCTTCAGGGGAGGCACTGAAGCTTTCTTT.

Many counts were recorded for this clone. The rearrangement uses TRBV29-1 and TRBJ2-3; 7 bases match TRBD2. Germline values: CDR1 SQVTM, CDR2 ANQGSEA. With 2 bases clipped from V and 7 bases from J, the junction kept 9 bases outside the gene matches. There are 14 residues in the CDR3. The CDR3 DNA reads as TGCAGCGTTGAAAGCGGGACTACCCTTCATACGCAGTATTTT. Protein product: CSVESGTTLHTQYF.

This clone has a handful of counts. The gene calls are TRBV5-1 and TRBJ2-5, with 7 bases identical to TRBD2. CDR1 and CDR2 from the germline V gene are SGHRS and YFSETQ. The CDR3 is made up of 15 amino acids. The junction had 4 bases not matched to a gene; V was cut back by 1 base and J by 1 base. DNA of the CDR3: TGCGCCAGCAGCTTGAGACTAGCAGTCCAAGAGACCCAGTACTTC. Translated, it gives CASSLRLAVQETQYF.